The 10 T cell receptor beta chains below all came from one sample that was sequenced in a study of blood T cell repertoires in COVID-19. The protocol was immunoSEQ multiplex PCR, while the TCRdb copy is restricted to in-frame clones and leaves out a portion. The data hold 55,000 to 75,000 clones, with about 81% observed a single time. Sequenced material: peripheral blood. These receptors came from a human donor in a cohort sampled during active COVID-19.

V is TRBV28 and J is TRBJ2-1; perhaps TRBD2 as D (7 bases). CDR3 size: 13 residues. Trimming took 4 bases from V and 8 from J, leaving 12 bases between them. Germline-derived CDR1 and CDR2 are MDHEN and SYDVKM. CDR3 bases: TGTGCCAGCAGTTCCGGGGGGCTCCATGAGCAGTTCTTC. Translated: CASSSGGLHEQFF.

V is TRBV7-2 and J is TRBJ2-2; D possibly corresponds to TRBD2 (6 bases). CDR1 and CDR2 from the germline V gene are SGHTA and FQGNSA. The CDR3 is 14 amino acids. The V end was cut by 5 bases, the J end by 4 bases, with 11 bases between. DNA of the CDR3: TGTGCCAGCAGCCGGACTACTTTCACCGGGGAGCTGTTTTTT. As protein: CASSRTTFTGELFF.

The CDR3 region has the DNA TGTGCCAGCAGCACTGGACAGTCGGGCGGGGAGCTGTTTTTT. Translating gives CASSTGQSGGELFF. The V call is TRBV7-8, the J call TRBJ2-2, with a possible D match to TRBD1 (6 bases). CDR1 and CDR2 (germline): SGHVS, FQNEAQ. V gave up 5 bases and J gave up 7 bases, with 14 bases separating them. This CDR3 region has 14 residues.

This chain joins TRBV28 and TRBJ1-2; weak D call: TRBD1 (6 bases). Germline CDR1 is MDHEN and CDR2 is SYDVKM. The CDR3 runs 12 residues. With 4 bases removed from V and 7 bases from J, the gap between germline ends came to 10 bases. CDR3 nucleotides: TGTGCCAGCAGTTACCAGGGGAGTGGCTACACCTTC. Its translation: CASSYQGSGYTF.

The chain carries TRBV9 and TRBJ1-1, with D hard to call. This CDR3 has 13 residues. Looked up from germline, CDR1 is SGDLS and CDR2 is YYNGEE. V was shortened by 0 bases and J by 2 bases, with 5 bases between the two germline ends. The CDR3 region is CASSVDLNTEAFF. Written as DNA, the CDR3 is TGTGCCAGCAGCGTAGACCTAAACACTGAAGCTTTCTTT.

The chain employs TRBV30 and TRBJ2-1; 8 positions match TRBD2. This CDR3 contains 15 residues. Germline CDR1 reads GTSNPN; CDR2 reads SVGIG (reference sequence). V dropped 3 bases and J dropped 0; count of bases not matched to a gene: 4. The CDR3 DNA reads TGTGCCTGGAGCCCCGGGACTAGCTCCTACAATGAGCAGTTCTTC. It yields the protein CAWSPGTSSYNEQFF. The complete variable domain, with remaining parts taken from reference TRBV30 and TRBJ2-1, reads SQTIHQWPATLVQPVGSPLSLECTVEGTSNPNLYWYRQAAGRGLQLLFYSVGIGQISSEVPQNLSASRPQDRQFILSSKKLLLSDSGFYLCAWSPGTSSYNEQFFGPGTRLTVL.

This chain links TRBV5-1 with TRBJ1-1; D ambiguous. This CDR3 comprises 13 residues. Germline CDR1 reads SGHRS; CDR2 reads YFSETQ. V lost 0 bases, J lost 7 bases, and 10 bases lay in between. The CDR3 sequence: CASSLGPKHEAFF. CDR3 nucleotide sequence: TGCGCCAGCAGCTTGGGGCCGAAACATGAAGCTTTCTTT.

The rearrangement joins TRBV4-2 to TRBJ2-7; 9 bases line up with TRBD1. CDR3 size: 16 residues. In germline, CDR1 is LGHNA, CDR2 YNFKEQ. Germline trimming cut 4 bases from V and 6 bases from J; bases unmatched to any gene: 13. The CDR3 DNA follows: TGTGCCAGCAGCCTGGAATCCGGGACAGGGAGAGGCGAGCAGTACTTC. Translation gives CASSLESGTGRGEQYF.

The chain recombines TRBV10-3 with TRBJ2-3, with 7 bases matching TRBD2. V gave up 6 bases and J gave up 5 bases; unmatched junction bases: 8. The CDR3 is 14 residues long. Germline-derived CDR1 and CDR2 are ENHRY and SYGVKD. CDR3 loop: CAISPGGAVDTQYF. CDR3 nucleotide sequence: TGTGCCATCAGCCCGGGGGGAGCGGTAGATACGCAGTATTTT.

The genes are TRBV7-9 and TRBJ2-4; tentative D call: TRBD1 (5 bases). V shed 5 bases and J shed 13 bases, with 21 bases lying between them. CDR1 and CDR2 (germline): SEHNR, FQNEAQ (reference sequence). The CDR3 is made up of 14 amino acids. CDR3 in amino acids: CASSTLRQAGPQYF. The CDR3 nucleotides read TGTGCCAGCAGCACCCTCCGTCAAGCAGGGCCCCAGTACTTC.